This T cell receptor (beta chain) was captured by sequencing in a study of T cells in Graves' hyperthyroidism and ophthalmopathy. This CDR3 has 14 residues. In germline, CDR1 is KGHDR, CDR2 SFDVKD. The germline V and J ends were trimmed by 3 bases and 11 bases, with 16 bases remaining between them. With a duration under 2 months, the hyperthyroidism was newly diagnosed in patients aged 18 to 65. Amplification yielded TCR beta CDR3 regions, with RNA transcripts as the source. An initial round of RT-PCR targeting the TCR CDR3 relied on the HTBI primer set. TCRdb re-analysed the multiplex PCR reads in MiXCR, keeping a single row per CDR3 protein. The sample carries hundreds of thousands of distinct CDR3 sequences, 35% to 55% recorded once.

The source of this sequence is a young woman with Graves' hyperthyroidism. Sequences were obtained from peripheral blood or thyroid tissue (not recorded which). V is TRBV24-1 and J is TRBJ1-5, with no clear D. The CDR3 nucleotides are TGTGCCACCAGTGATCAACGGAACACTGAAGCCCAGCATTTT. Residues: CATSDQRNTEAQHF.